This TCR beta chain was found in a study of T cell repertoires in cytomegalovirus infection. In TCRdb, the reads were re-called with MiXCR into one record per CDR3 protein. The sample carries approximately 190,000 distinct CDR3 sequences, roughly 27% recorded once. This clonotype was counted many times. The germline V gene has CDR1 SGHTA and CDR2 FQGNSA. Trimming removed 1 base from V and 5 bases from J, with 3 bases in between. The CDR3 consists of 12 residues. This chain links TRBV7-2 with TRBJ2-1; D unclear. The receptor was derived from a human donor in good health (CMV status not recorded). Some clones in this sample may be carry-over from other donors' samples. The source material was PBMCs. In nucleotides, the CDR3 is TGTGCCAGCAGCTTAGTAGACAATGAGCAGTTCTTC. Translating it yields CASSLVDNEQFF.